One sample yielded the 31 T cell receptor beta chains listed below, sequenced in a study of shared clonotypes between healthy human individuals. Here immunoSEQ multiplex PCR was the method, and the copy in TCRdb shows in-frame clones only, minus some. The repertoire holds 2,100,000 or so clones, approximately 96% seen once, with over 0.1% in the top ten. The sample comprised naive CD4+ T cells sorted from blood. Subset denoted: CD45RA+ positively selected. These receptors all stem from a man between 18 and 29 years old in good health.

The chain carries TRBV5-1 and TRBJ2-6; a possible D gene is TRBD1 (5 bases). Per germline, CDR1 SGHRS and CDR2 YFSETQ. Deletions cut 0 bases from V and 3 bases from J, with 10 bases between. The CDR3 spans 16 residues. The CDR3 DNA reads TGCGCCAGCAGCTTGGCCACAGGTCATGGGGCCAACGTCCTGACTTTC. Its translation is CASSLATGHGANVLTF.

The chain joins TRBV7-2 to TRBJ1-4; tentatively, D is TRBD1 (5 bases). The CDR3 is 16 residues long. V dropped 1 base and J dropped 2 bases, with 11 bases sitting between them. Germline loops: CDR1 SGHTA, CDR2 FQGNSA. The CDR3, as DNA: TGTGCCAGCAGCTTAGAAAAGGGGAGGACTAATGAAAAACTGTTTTTT. Translating gives CASSLEKGRTNEKLFF.

About this clone itself: Other DNA sequences in this sample translate to the same CDR3. The CDR3 spells CASSLSGGYTF. The CDR3, as DNA: TGTGCCAGCAGCTTGTCGGGTGGCTACACCTTC. The chain carries TRBV5-6 and TRBJ1-2; no firm D call. The germline V and J ends were trimmed by 1 base and 7 bases, with 5 bases remaining between them. The CDR3 covers 11 residues. Germline lookup yields CDR1 SGHDT and CDR2 YYEEEE.

The chain recombines TRBV28 with TRBJ1-4, with D unresolved. This CDR3 region has 13 residues. V lost 7 bases to trimming and J lost 5 bases, with 11 bases between them. Germline V gene data show CDR1 as MDHEN and CDR2 as SYDVKM. For the CDR3, the DNA is TGTGCCAGCAAAGGGTTTCAGAATGAAAAACTGTTTTTT. Its translation: CASKGFQNEKLFF.

This rearrangement joins TRBV30 to TRBJ1-4; D is perhaps TRBD1 (5 bases). CDR3 length equals 13 residues. V was shortened by 7 bases and J by 3 bases, with 12 bases between the two germline ends. Germline values: CDR1 GTSNPN, CDR2 SVGIG (reference sequence). The CDR3 nucleotides read TGTGCCTACGTTGTACAGGCTAATGAAAAACTGTTTTTT. It encodes CAYVVQANEKLFF.

The table lists this clone with a count of one. The chain links TRBV6-4 to TRBJ2-5, with 10 bases identical to TRBD2. After removal of 2 bases from V and 5 bases from J, the junction contained 8 bases not matched to a gene. The germline V gene encodes CDR1 MRHNA and CDR2 SNTAGT. The CDR3 loop spans 16 amino acids. CDR3 in DNA: TGTGCCAGCAGTGACGCTATAGCGGGGGGATGGGAGACCCAGTACTTC. Protein sequence: CASSDAIAGGWETQYF.

The count of this clone is one. The J gene is TRBJ2-2, the V gene TRBV6-5, with D perhaps matching TRBD2 (5 bases). V lost 4 bases and J lost 4, with 13 bases in between. This CDR3 is built from 15 residues. Germline values: CDR1 MNHEY, CDR2 SVGAGI. This chain's CDR3 is CASSLLGGSTGELFF. CDR3 nucleotide sequence: TGTGCCAGCAGTTTACTCGGCGGGTCCACCGGGGAGCTGTTTTTT.

This clone was detected only once. This chain connects TRBV7-8 to TRBJ2-3, with 9 bases identical to TRBD2. The CDR3 has 15 residues. V was pared by 5 bases and J by 4 bases, with 7 bases of the junction left unmatched. The V gene's germline CDR1 is SGHVS and CDR2 FQNEAQ. The CDR3 region has the DNA TGTGCCAGCAGCACGCGGGAGGGTGGGCCAGATACGCAGTATTTT. Protein product: CASSTREGGPDTQYF.

As DNA, the CDR3 is TGTGCCAGCAGTCGTCAACCGGGACAGACGGGAGGCTACACCTTC. Its translation is CASSRQPGQTGGYTF. The rearrangement joins TRBV2 to TRBJ1-2; 7 positions match TRBD1. The length of the CDR3 is 15 residues. Trimming removed 5 bases from V and 8 bases from J; junction bases left unmatched: 14. Germline CDR1 is SNHLY and CDR2 is FYNNEI.

This clone was found a few times. The rearrangement links TRBV30 to TRBJ1-2, with 8 bases fitting TRBD1. Per germline, CDR1 GTSNPN and CDR2 SVGIG (reference sequence). Losses at the gene ends were 8 bases for V and 8 bases for J; bases not matched to a gene: 22. The CDR3 runs 16 residues. CDR3 residues: CALQRTGSGSGWGYTF. Written as DNA, the CDR3 is TGTGCCCTACAGAGGACAGGGAGCGGGAGTGGATGGGGCTACACCTTC.

The V and J genes are TRBV7-9 and TRBJ1-1; 7 bases agree with TRBD1. The V and J ends lost 4 bases and 2 bases, in that order; junction bases with no gene match: 13. This CDR3 region has 17 residues. The germline V gene encodes CDR1 SEHNR and CDR2 FQNEAQ (reference sequence). CDR3 amino acids: CASSSLQHRQGNTEAFF. The CDR3 DNA sequence: TGTGCCAGCAGCTCATTACAGCACCGACAGGGAAACACTGAAGCTTTCTTT.

This clone has only one observation. The chain joins TRBV5-4 to TRBJ1-2, with D hard to call. The CDR3 sequence is 17 residues long. Trimming shortened V by 0 bases and J by 1 base, and 16 bases separated the two germline ends. CDR1 is SGHNT, CDR2 YYREEE, per germline (reference sequence). CDR3 sequence: CASSLESTWVVNYGYTF. The CDR3, as DNA: TGTGCCAGCAGCTTGGAGTCGACGTGGGTGGTTAACTATGGCTACACCTTC.

The rearrangement uses TRBV5-4 and TRBJ2-7, with TRBD1 matching over 12 bases. Germline lookup yields CDR1 SGHNT and CDR2 YYREEE (reference sequence). V lost 3 bases, J lost 7 bases, and 5 bases stayed unmatched. The CDR3 covers 14 residues. The CDR3 bases are TGTGCCAGCAGCTCGGGACAGGGGGCGAGGGAGCAGTACTTC. This codes for CASSSGQGAREQYF.

The chain is built from TRBV4-3 and TRBJ1-5, with D perhaps matching TRBD1 (5 bases). The length of the CDR3 is 17 residues. The germline V gene encodes CDR1 LGHNA and CDR2 YSLEER. Trimming shortened V by 0 bases and J by 1 base, and 13 bases separated the two germline ends. CDR3 sequence (DNA): TGCGCCAGCAGCCAAGATGTCACAGGCGCAAGCAATCAGCCCCAGCATTTT. It specifies CASSQDVTGASNQPQHF.

This clone was observed a single time. V gene TRBV2 combines with J gene TRBJ2-4; 8 nucleotides match TRBD1. CDR3 length: 15 amino acids. With 6 bases clipped from V and 0 bases from J, the junction kept 4 bases outside the gene matches. The germline gives CDR1 SNHLY, CDR2 FYNNEI. The CDR3 region has the DNA TGTGCCAGCAGCGGGACAGGTGGAGCCAAAAACATTCAGTACTTC. It codes for CASSGTGGAKNIQYF. Full variable domain (missing parts from reference TRBV2 and TRBJ2-4): EPEVTQTPSHQVTQMGQEVILRCVPISNHLYFYWYRQILGQKVEFLVSFYNNEISEKSEIFDDQFSVERPDGSNFTLKIRSTKLEDSAMYFCASSGTGGAKNIQYFGAGTRLSVL.

The CDR3 spells CASSATPGGGEKLFF. CDR3 nucleotide sequence: TGTGCCAGCAGCGCTACGCCCGGTGGTGGTGAAAAACTGTTTTTT. J is TRBJ1-4 and V is TRBV11-2; D unclear. Germline loops: CDR1 SGHAT, CDR2 FQNNGV. The CDR3 is made up of 15 amino acids. The germline V and J ends were trimmed by 5 bases and 7 bases, with 17 bases remaining between them.

The chain is built from TRBV9 and TRBJ1-5, with 7 bases that match TRBD1. V was clipped by 0 bases and J by 6 bases; unmatched bases: 3. The CDR3 sequence is 14 residues long. Germline loops: CDR1 SGDLS, CDR2 YYNGEE. The CDR3 loop is CASSVDQGGQPQHF. CDR3 nucleotide sequence: TGTGCCAGCAGCGTAGACCAGGGGGGTCAGCCCCAGCATTTT.

V and J are TRBV5-1 and TRBJ1-2, with D uncertain. There are 12 residues in the CDR3. V lost 6 bases and J lost 3, with 9 bases in between. CDR1 and CDR2 (germline): SGHRS, YFSETQ. Here the CDR3 reads CASKRGDYGYTF. DNA of the CDR3: TGCGCCAGCAAGCGTGGAGACTATGGCTACACCTTC.

This rearrangement joins TRBV6-5 to TRBJ1-5, with 9 bases matching TRBD1. Looked up from germline, CDR1 is MNHEY and CDR2 is SVGAGI. The CDR3 extends over 14 amino acids. Trimming took 9 bases from V and 9 from J; bases not matched to a gene: 12. As DNA, the CDR3 is TGTGCCAGTTCCGGGACAGGGACGAGTCGGCCCCAGCATTTT. Translating it yields CASSGTGTSRPQHF.

V gene TRBV29-1 combines with J gene TRBJ2-7, with 8 bases fitting TRBD2. Germline V gene data show CDR1 as SQVTM and CDR2 as ANQGSEA. CDR3 length: 14 amino acids. V shed 4 bases and J 5 bases; nucleotides not matched to a gene: 10. This CDR3 reads CSVAPGAGANEQYF. Here the CDR3 DNA reads TGCAGCGTTGCTCCAGGAGCGGGAGCAAACGAGCAGTACTTC.

This sequence joins TRBV7-9 and TRBJ1-1; TRBD1 agrees at 9 bases. CDR3 size: 13 residues. V gave up 5 bases and J gave up 7 bases; unmatched junction bases: 5. CDR1 is SEHNR and CDR2 is FQNEAQ in the germline V gene (reference sequence). The CDR3 DNA is TGTGCCAGCAGCATTGGACAGGGGTTTGAAGCTTTCTTT. Translating gives CASSIGQGFEAFF.

This chain links TRBV7-9 with TRBJ2-1, with a tentative D call TRBD1 (6 bases). The CDR3 length is 15 residues. V lost 0 bases and J 6 bases, leaving 12 bases between the germline ends. The germline V gene encodes CDR1 SEHNR and CDR2 FQNEAQ (reference sequence). This chain's CDR3 is CASSLAITGSNEQFF. Here the CDR3 DNA reads TGTGCCAGCAGCTTAGCTATAACAGGGTCCAATGAGCAGTTCTTC.

The genes are TRBV5-4 and TRBJ1-2, with no clear D. The CDR3 is 14 amino acids. Germline V gives CDR1 SGHNT, CDR2 YYREEE (reference sequence). Trimming removed 4 bases at V and 2 bases at J, with 12 bases between. As DNA, the CDR3 is TGTGCCAGCAGCCCAGAGGGAGCGAACTATGGCTACACCTTC. Amino acid sequence: CASSPEGANYGYTF.

The gene calls are TRBV5-1 and TRBJ2-2; 7 bases are a match to TRBD1. CDR3 length equals 16 residues. CDR1 is SGHRS, CDR2 YFSETQ, per germline. Trimming removed 3 bases from V and 1 base from J; junction bases left unmatched: 6. The DNA of the CDR3 is TGCGCCAGCAGCTGGAGCCGGGACAGGAACACCGGGGAGCTGTTTTTT. Protein sequence: CASSWSRDRNTGELFF.

The chain employs TRBV19 and TRBJ2-1, with D possibly being TRBD2 (5 bases). The CDR3 totals 13 residues. The germline V and J ends were trimmed by 5 bases and 8 bases, with 13 bases remaining between them. Germline V gene lookup returns CDR1 LNHDA and CDR2 SQIVND (reference sequence). CDR3 sequence (DNA): TGTGCCAGTAGTTTCTTTCGGGGTTATGAGCAGTTCTTC. Protein sequence: CASSFFRGYEQFF.

V is TRBV6-5 and J is TRBJ2-7; possibly TRBD1 for D (6 bases). This CDR3 comprises 14 residues. Germline V gene sequence: CDR1 MNHEY, CDR2 SVGAGI. V gave up 0 bases and J gave up 2 bases, with 8 bases separating them. The CDR3 loop is CASSYSRDTYEQYF. The CDR3 coding sequence is TGTGCCAGCAGTTACTCCCGGGACACCTACGAGCAGTACTTC.

The V gene is TRBV5-1, the J gene TRBJ1-2; D is ambiguous. This CDR3 region has 12 residues. Germline CDR1 and CDR2: SGHRS and YFSETQ. Trimming took 0 bases from V and 6 from J, leaving 6 bases between them. The CDR3 region has the DNA TGCGCCAGCAGCTTGGGGGGAGATGGCTACACCTTC. Amino acids: CASSLGGDGYTF. The full variable domain, in which reference TRBV5-1 and TRBJ1-2 provide the parts outside the CDR3, is KAGVTQTPRYLIKTRGQQVTLSCSPISGHRSVSWYQQTPGQGLQFLFEYFSETQRNKGNFPGRFSGRQFSNSRSEMNVSTLELGDSALYLCASSLGGDGYTFGSGTRLTVV.

V usage is TRBV27 and J usage is TRBJ1-4; the D gene is possibly TRBD1 (5 bases). The CDR3 covers 15 residues. From germline, CDR1 is MNHEY and CDR2 SMNVEV (reference sequence). Trimming took 5 bases from V and 3 from J, leaving 13 bases between them. CDR3 nucleotides: TGTGCCAGCAGTCCCCAGGTGGGGCCTAATGAAAAACTGTTTTTT. It encodes CASSPQVGPNEKLFF.

As DNA, the CDR3 is TGTGCCAGCAGTGAAGAAGTGCGAATGAACACTGAAGCTTTCTTT. This translates into CASSEEVRMNTEAFF. The chain joins TRBV6-1 to TRBJ1-1, with unresolved D. Germline V gives CDR1 MNHNS, CDR2 SASEGT. The CDR3 length is 15 residues. V was shortened by 1 base and J by 0 bases, with 9 bases between the two germline ends.

V gene TRBV7-6 combines with J gene TRBJ2-5; D is unresolved. Germline values: CDR1 SGHVS, CDR2 FNYEAQ. CDR3 size: 12 residues. Trimming shortened V by 3 bases and J by 1 base, and 3 bases separated the two germline ends. In nucleotides, the CDR3 is TGTGCCAGCAGCTTCGGCCAAGAGACCCAGTACTTC. It translates to CASSFGQETQYF.

This clone has just one count. Here the CDR3 reads CAIRRGGGPQETQYF. The CDR3 bases are TGTGCCATCAGGCGGGGCGGGGGGCCCCAAGAGACCCAGTACTTC. This sequence joins TRBV10-3 and TRBJ2-5, with TRBD2 matching 8 bases. V lost 6 bases, J lost 1 base, and 7 bases stayed unmatched. Germline V gene data show CDR1 as ENHRY and CDR2 as SYGVKD. The CDR3 is 15 residues long.